This entry lists 28 T cell receptor beta chains sequenced from one sample in a study of tumor and adjacent non-tumor tissue in lung cancer. TCRbeta libraries were built with three rounds of nested PCR, modified from ARM-PCR. TCRdb passed the multiplex PCR reads through MiXCR, listing each CDR3 protein once. The sample shows approximately 71,000 distinct CDR3 sequences, 50% to 60% of them seen only once. This sample's RNA came from whole unsorted tissue. The sample consisted of lung tumor tissue. These receptors were obtained from a man over 45 with non-small cell lung cancer.

In this sample, this clonotype turned up once. This rearrangement joins TRBV29-1 to TRBJ2-7; D might be TRBD1 (6 bases). This CDR3 has 11 amino acids. With 4 bases removed from V and 4 bases from J, the gap between germline ends came to 8 bases. Germline V gene data show CDR1 as SQVTM and CDR2 as ANQGSEA. This CDR3 reads CSVGGRYEQYF. CDR3 sequence (DNA): TGCAGCGTTGGGGGGCGGTACGAGCAGTACTTC.

In regard to this clonotype: A much larger clone lies a single base off, so this may be a read error. The V and J genes are TRBV6-1 and TRBJ2-7; D might be TRBD1 or TRBD2, each matching 6 bases. The CDR3 totals 15 residues. In germline, CDR1 is MNHNS, CDR2 SASEGT. V dropped 6 bases and J dropped 2 bases, with 17 bases sitting between them. Here the CDR3 reads CASRPSAGETYEQYF. CDR3 DNA sequence: TGTGCCAGCAGACCTAGCGCAGGGGAAACCTACGAGCAGTACTTC.

Points on this clonotype: It differs at one base from a far larger clone, so likely a read error. V gene TRBV5-6 combines with J gene TRBJ2-2; D is ambiguous. This CDR3 has 14 amino acids. Germline-derived CDR1 and CDR2 are SGHDT and YYEEEE. The CDR3, as DNA: TGTGCCAGCAGCTTGGGGAGAAACAACGGGGAGCTGTTTTTT. It encodes CASSLGRNNGELFF.

This clonotype was seen more than once but under ten times. The chain couples TRBV9 to TRBJ2-1; D possibly uses TRBD1 or TRBD2 (7 bases each). Trimming cost V 4 bases and J 6 bases, with 17 bases left between them. Germline V lookup: CDR1 SGDLS, CDR2 YYNGEE. This CDR3 is built from 15 residues. The CDR3: CASSPGGGGLNEQFF. CDR3 coding DNA: TGTGCCAGCAGCCCAGGGGGGGGGGGCCTCAATGAGCAGTTCTTC.

Details on this clonotype: One base away lies a much larger clone, so this may be a sequencing read error. The rearrangement joins TRBV28 to TRBJ2-7; 7 nucleotides align to TRBD1. There are 13 residues in the CDR3. Trimming cost V 7 bases and J 4 bases; bases outside gene matches: 7. From germline, CDR1 is MDHEN and CDR2 SYDVKM. The DNA of the CDR3 is TGTGCCAGCATCCTAGGGGGCTCGTACGAGCAGTACTTC. It translates to CASILGGSYEQYF.

This clonotype was seen ten or more times. The chain carries TRBV12-3 or TRBV12-4 and TRBJ2-4, with D possibly being TRBD2 (6 bases). V was cut by 3 bases and J by 3 bases, with 6 bases left in between. The CDR3 is 13 amino acids. CDR3 sequence reads: CASSFGGKNIQYF. CDR3 nucleotides: TGTGCCAGCAGTTTCGGGGGCAAAAACATTCAGTACTTC.

This clonotype was picked up many times. The CDR3 region has the DNA TGTGCCAGCAGTTTAGCGGGGGGGCACACCGGGGAGCTGTTTTTT. It is translated as CASSLAGGHTGELFF. The chain is built from TRBV12-3 or TRBV12-4 and TRBJ2-2, with D perhaps TRBD2 (7 bases). V gave up 0 bases and J gave up 3 bases, with 8 bases separating them. The CDR3 has 15 amino acids.

This clonotype has a count of ten or more. The chain uses TRBV29-1 and TRBJ2-3; D is ambiguous. Trimming removed 2 bases from V and 4 bases from J, with 13 bases in between. There are 14 residues in the CDR3. Germline CDR1 SQVTM, CDR2 ANQGSEA. The CDR3 region is CSVEPGYAPDTQYF. DNA of the CDR3: TGCAGCGTTGAACCGGGTTATGCCCCAGATACGCAGTATTTT.

J is TRBJ2-1 and V is TRBV20-1; D may be TRBD2 (5 bases). CDR3 length equals 11 residues. Per germline, CDR1 DFQATT and CDR2 SNEGSKA (reference sequence). The ends were cut back, 5 bases at V and 7 bases at J, with 9 bases in the middle. This CDR3 is CSASRRNEQFF. The CDR3 region has the DNA TGCAGTGCTTCCAGGAGGAATGAGCAGTTCTTC.

On this clonotype itself: At one of its ends the junction is not consistent with the germline gene, which may arise from a read error. The chain uses TRBV6-1 and TRBJ2-1; either TRBD1 or TRBD2 may fit D (5 bases each). Germline lookup yields CDR1 MNHNS and CDR2 SASEGT. This CDR3 is built from 12 residues. The CDR3 DNA follows: TGTACCAGCCGCGTGGAGGTGACAGAACAGTTCTTC. Translated, it gives CTSRVEVTEQFF.

This clonotype was recorded at least ten times. The chain carries TRBV7-9 and TRBJ2-2, with TRBD2 identical over 11 bases. CDR3 length: 16 amino acids. The junction had 4 bases not matched to a gene; V was cut back by 5 bases and J by 2 bases. Per the germline V gene, CDR1 is SEHNR and CDR2 is FQNEAQ (reference sequence). CDR3 sequence: CASSPGLAGNTGELFF. Written as DNA, the CDR3 is TGTGCCAGCAGCCCCGGACTAGCGGGCAACACCGGGGAGCTGTTTTTT. Full variable domain (rest looked up from reference TRBV7-9 and TRBJ2-2): DTGVSQNPRHKITKRGQNVTFRCDPISEHNRLYWYRQTLGQGPEFLTYFQNEAQLEKSRLLSDRFSAERPKGSFSTLEIQRTEQGDSAMYLCASSPGLAGNTGELFFGEGSRLTVL.

The V call is TRBV28, the J call TRBJ2-7; the D gene is possibly TRBD1 (5 bases). V shed 7 bases and J shed 3 bases, with 13 bases lying between them. This CDR3 contains 13 residues. Germline CDR1 MDHEN, CDR2 SYDVKM. The CDR3 coding sequence is TGTGCCAGCATCAGGGCTACCCTCTACGAGCAGTACTTC. Protein product: CASIRATLYEQYF.

This clonotype came up once. One end of the junction fails to match germline, which may point to a read error. This chain connects TRBV30 to TRBJ2-1, with D tentatively TRBD1 or TRBD2 (5 bases each). The germline V gene encodes CDR1 GTSNPN and CDR2 SVGIG (reference sequence). This CDR3 is built from 13 residues. The CDR3 region is CVWSQLPGPGQFF. DNA of the CDR3: TGTGTCTGGAGCCAACTACCGGGACCGGGACAGTTCTTC.

As concerns this clonotype: An end of the junction does not agree with germline; a read error may underlie this. The chain couples TRBV11-2 to TRBJ2-5, with 7 bases fitting TRBD2. Germline V gene lookup returns CDR1 SGHAT and CDR2 FQNNGV. The CDR3 totals 15 residues. Here the CDR3 reads CVSSSLAGAGWAQYF. DNA for the CDR3: TGTGTCAGCAGCTCCCTTGCGGGAGCGGGTTGGGCCCAGTACTTC.

Regarding this clonotype: This may stem from a read error, because a much larger clone lies one nucleotide away. The V gene is TRBV5-1, the J gene TRBJ2-5; 7 bases match TRBD2. The CDR3 sequence is 14 residues long. Germline CDR1 SGHRS, CDR2 YFSETQ. CDR3 DNA: TGCGCCAGCGGCTTGGGGGAGGGAAGAGAGACCCAGTACTTC. This translates into CASGLGEGRETQYF.

This clonotype was observed at least ten times. The chain combines TRBV11-2 with TRBJ2-3; the D gene is possibly TRBD2 (6 bases). The germline gives CDR1 SGHAT, CDR2 FQNNGV. V was shortened by 0 bases and J by 6 bases, with 13 bases between the two germline ends. The CDR3 is 15 amino acids. CDR3 nucleotides: TGTGCCAGCAGCTTAGACGAGCGGGCTCGGGATACGCAGTATTTT. This encodes CASSLDERARDTQYF.

On this clonotype: The CDR3 does not close with the conserved phenylalanine or tryptophan, likely indicating a read error. The rearrangement uses TRBV29-1 and TRBJ2-7; D gene ambiguous. The ends were cut back, 5 bases at V and 3 bases at J, with 2 bases in the middle. CDR3 size: 9 residues. Per the germline V gene, CDR1 is SQVTM and CDR2 is ANQGSEA. The CDR3 loop reads CSVLYEQYL. DNA of the CDR3: TGCAGCGTTCTCTACGAGCAGTACCTA.

This clonotype showed up many times. The gene calls are TRBV11-1 and TRBJ2-1; 13 positions match TRBD2. The CDR3 is 16 amino acids. Germline-derived CDR1 and CDR2 are SGHAT and FQDESV (reference sequence). The ends lost 2 bases at V and 7 bases at J; junction bases unmatched: 5. CDR3 sequence reads: CASSLTSGGAANEQFF. In DNA form, the CDR3 reads TGTGCCAGCAGCTTAACTAGCGGGGGGGCGGCGAATGAGCAGTTCTTC.

Points on this clonotype: A read error may explain this, as a much larger clone is one base away. V gene TRBV5-1 combines with J gene TRBJ2-2; 7 bases agree with TRBD1. The CDR3 is 16 residues long. Looked up from germline, CDR1 is SGHRS and CDR2 is YFSETQ. CDR3 nucleotide sequence: TGCGCCAGCAGCTTGGAAGGGGGCGCTCACACCGTGGAGCTGTTTTTT. It specifies CASSLEGGAHTVELFF.

In regard to this clonotype: It is unclear where the CDR3 begins or ends on the DNA, so no DNA is shown, and the CDR3 is as TCRdb lists it. V and J are TRBV6-1 and TRBJ2-4; whether TRBD2, the table's D call, matches the DNA was not checked. CDR1 is MNHNS and CDR2 is SASEGT in the germline V gene. The CDR3 adds up to 20 amino acids, both ends counted. The CDR3 loop reads CASSLVMGGGAFTAKIIQYF.

The V call is TRBV2, the J call TRBJ2-7; D possibly corresponds to TRBD1 (6 bases). The V gene's germline CDR1 is SNHLY and CDR2 FYNNEI. The CDR3 is made up of 14 amino acids. V dropped 6 bases and J dropped 3 bases, with 15 bases sitting between them. The CDR3 nucleotides read TGTGCCAGCAGGGGGGCTAGCAGGGGCTACGAGCAGTACTTC. This encodes CASRGASRGYEQYF.

On this clonotype: A much larger clone differs from this one at a single base, so this may be a read error. The chain is built from TRBV10-1 and TRBJ2-2, with D maybe TRBD1 (6 bases). This CDR3 is 15 amino acids long. Germline V CDR1 and CDR2: WNHNN, SYGVQD (reference sequence). Here the CDR3 reads CANSEQGANTGELFF. The CDR3 DNA sequence: TGCGCCAACAGTGAACAGGGAGCGAACACCGGGGAGCTGTTTTTT.

Concerning this clonotype: An end of the junction does not agree with germline; a read error may underlie this. The chain joins TRBV6-5 to TRBJ2-7; D gene ambiguous. CDR1 MNHEY and CDR2 SVGAGI come from the germline V gene. The CDR3 totals 13 residues. This CDR3 is CASSRWDGYEQYF. CDR3 nucleotides: TGTGCCAGCTCCCGGTGGGATGGCTACGAGCAATACTTC.

As regards this clonotype: Since the CDR3 does not end with the conserved phenylalanine or tryptophan, this likely comes from a read error. This chain joins TRBV12-3 or TRBV12-4 and TRBJ1-1; D possibly corresponds to TRBD1 (5 bases). V was shortened by 10 bases and J by 4 bases, with 22 bases between the two germline ends. The CDR3 consists of 15 residues. The CDR3 DNA is TGTGCCAACTCGGTGGGACGGGGGGTAGGCACTGAAGCTTTCTCT. It codes for CANSVGRGVGTEAFS.

Notes on this clonotype: Being one base from a much bigger clone, this may be a read error. The chain is built from TRBV29-1 and TRBJ2-3; D unclear. The length of the CDR3 is 15 residues. The germline V gene has CDR1 SQVTM and CDR2 ANQGSEA. V lost 4 bases and J 2 bases, leaving 16 bases between the germline ends. The CDR3: CSVGELRSYTDTQYF. As DNA, the CDR3 is TGCAGCGTTGGGGAACTGAGGTCCTACACAGATACGCAGTATTTT.

With regard to this clonotype: A much larger clone differs from this one at a single base, so this may be a read error. V and J are TRBV5-1 and TRBJ2-5; D remains ambiguous. V shed 4 bases and J shed 0 bases, with 4 bases lying between them. The CDR3 has 12 amino acids. CDR1 and CDR2 from the germline V gene are SGHRS and YFSETQ. CDR3 nucleotide sequence: TGCGCCAGCAGCGTCCACCAAGAGACCCAGTACTTC. This sequence encodes CASSVHQETQYF.

This clonotype appeared many times. V usage is TRBV14 and J usage is TRBJ1-1; 7 bases fit TRBD1. Germline CDR1 and CDR2: SGHDN and FVKESK. This CDR3 has 14 residues. V was pared by 4 bases and J by 3 bases, with 5 bases of the junction left unmatched. The CDR3, as DNA: TGTGCCAGCAGCCGGGACAGTCTGGACACTGAAGCTTTCTTT. Protein product: CASSRDSLDTEAFF.

This sequence joins TRBV28 and TRBJ2-1, with D unresolved. Germline CDR1 is MDHEN and CDR2 is SYDVKM. The CDR3 runs 16 residues. CDR3 sequence reads: CSGSLMGRVPYNEQFF. The CDR3 region has the DNA TGTTCCGGCAGTTTAATGGGTCGGGTGCCCTACAATGAGCAGTTCTTC.